This T cell receptor (beta chain) came from a study of blood T cell repertoires in COVID-19. On the study more broadly: The samples span acute and convalescent COVID-19 from the United States, Italy and Spain.

This clone has ten or more counts. Trimming took 7 bases from V and 9 from J, leaving 14 bases between them. The germline gives CDR1 MDHEN, CDR2 SYDVKM. CDR3 length equals 12 residues. Authors' analysis steps: Cell counts per sample came from amplifying reference gene primers. Produced via immunoSEQ multiplex PCR; TCRdb's table is partial and in-frame only. The V and J calls and clone size are taken from that table; D and trimming were inferred from the DNA. The sample records approximately 110,000 clones, around four fifths being singletons. Sample: peripheral blood. The TCR comes from a woman aged 70-85 years with acute or convalescent COVID-19. V usage is TRBV28 and J usage is TRBJ2-3, with D perhaps matching TRBD2 (6 bases). This CDR3 is CASTPPRGTQYF. The CDR3 DNA reads TGTGCCAGCACCCCCCCCCGGGGGACGCAGTATTTT.